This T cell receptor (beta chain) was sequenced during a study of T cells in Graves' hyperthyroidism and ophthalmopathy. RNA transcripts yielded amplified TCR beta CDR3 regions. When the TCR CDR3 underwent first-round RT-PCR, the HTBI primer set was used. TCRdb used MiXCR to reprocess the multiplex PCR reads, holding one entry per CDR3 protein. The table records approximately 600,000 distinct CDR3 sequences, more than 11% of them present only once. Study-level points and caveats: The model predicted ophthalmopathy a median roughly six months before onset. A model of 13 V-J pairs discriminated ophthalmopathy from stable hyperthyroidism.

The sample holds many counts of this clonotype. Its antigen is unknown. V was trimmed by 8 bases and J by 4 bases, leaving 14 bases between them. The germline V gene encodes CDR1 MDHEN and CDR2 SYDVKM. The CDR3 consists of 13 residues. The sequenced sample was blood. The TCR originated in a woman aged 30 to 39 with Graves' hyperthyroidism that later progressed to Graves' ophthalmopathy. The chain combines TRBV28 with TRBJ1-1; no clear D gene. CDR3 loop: CASAPNRGTEAFF. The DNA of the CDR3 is TGTGCCAGCGCTCCCAACCGGGGCACTGAAGCTTTCTTT.